This T cell receptor (beta chain) was found in a study of T cells in Graves' hyperthyroidism and ophthalmopathy. Study conclusions and caveats: Among clonotypes expanded in thyroid above 0.001, most were also found in blood.

TCR beta CDR3 regions were amplified from RNA. Initially, a first-round RT-PCR of the TCR CDR3 employed the HTBI primer set. Using its own MiXCR run on the multiplex PCR reads, TCRdb lists one record per CDR3 protein. Among some 580,000 distinct CDR3 sequences listed, 16% were seen once. The CDR3 has 12 amino acids. Germline V gives CDR1 SQVTM, CDR2 ANQGSEA. Trimming pared 2 bases from V and 3 bases from J, leaving 7 bases between. This clonotype appeared a few times. What it recognizes is unknown. Ophthalmopathy in the patients scored at least 3 on Clinical Activity Score and at least 4 on NOSPECS grade, lasting under 3 months. Criteria for exclusion of patients were uncontrolled infection, other autoimmune disease, pregnancy or lactation. From 8.5 to 10 ml of fresh peripheral blood, PBMCs were isolated.

The chain employs TRBV29-1 and TRBJ2-5; a weak D match, TRBD1 (5 bases). The TCR originated in a woman in her 40s with Graves' ophthalmopathy. Sequencing was carried out using blood. As DNA, the CDR3 is TGCAGCGTTGAACAAGGGGAAGAGACCCAGTACTTC. Translating gives CSVEQGEETQYF.